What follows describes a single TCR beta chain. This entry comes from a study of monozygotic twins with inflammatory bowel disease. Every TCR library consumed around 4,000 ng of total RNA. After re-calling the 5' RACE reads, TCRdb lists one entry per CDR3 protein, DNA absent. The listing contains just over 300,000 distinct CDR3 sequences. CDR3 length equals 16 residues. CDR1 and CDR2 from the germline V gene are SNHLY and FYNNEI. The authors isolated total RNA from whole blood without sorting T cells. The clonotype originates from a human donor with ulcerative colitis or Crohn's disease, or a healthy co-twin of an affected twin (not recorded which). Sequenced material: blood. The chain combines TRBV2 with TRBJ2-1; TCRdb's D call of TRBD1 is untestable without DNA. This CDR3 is CASSDYGTSMPNEQFF.